This TCR beta chain was retrieved from a study of T cell responses to AZD1222 COVID-19 vaccine. Study conclusions and caveats: Increases in Spike-specific TCR breadth and depth were seen after two AZD1222 doses. Just a handful of AZD1222 recipients were seropositive at baseline. Reportedly, close to half of spike-specific TCRs are directed against unmutated variant regions. None of the repertoires were sampled until the peak T cell response had passed.

This clone was seen more than once but under ten times. The antigen is undetermined. TCRdb's copy holds only in-frame clones and misses some; the assay was immunoSEQ multiplex PCR. The sample includes tens of thousands of clones, less than 95% of them seen just once. Germline CDR1 is MNHEY and CDR2 is SVGAGI. V shed 9 bases, J shed 4 bases, and the junction held 8 bases outside the gene matches. This CDR3 has 14 residues. The TCR comes from an adult who received the AZD1222 COVID-19 vaccine. The specimen was peripheral blood, collected 28 days after the second AZD1222 dose. The gene calls are TRBV6-5 and TRBJ1-5; 8 nucleotides line up with TRBD1. DNA for the CDR3: TGTGCCAGTCAAACGCAGGGGGCGAATCAGCCCCAGCATTTT. This translates into CASQTQGANQPQHF.